This T cell receptor (beta chain) was captured by sequencing in a study of T cell responses to AZD1222 COVID-19 vaccine. Concerning this clone itself: Its specificity is unknown. The identical CDR3 is also encoded by other nucleotide sequences in the sample.

General study points: There were repertoire samples only from the period after the peak T cell response.

The CDR3 loop spans 17 amino acids. J was trimmed by 2 bases and V by 5 bases; bases with no gene match: 5. Germline CDR1 SGHRS, CDR2 YFSETQ. Only in-frame clones appear in the TCRdb table, and some are missing; sequencing was by immunoSEQ multiplex PCR. The sample shows about 150,000 clones, more than 75% of them seen only once. The source was peripheral blood, collected on day 0 of AZD1222 vaccination. The chain carries TRBV5-1 and TRBJ2-6; 12 bases map to TRBD1. The clonotype comes from an adult in good health. This CDR3 reads CASSSGQGAPGANVLTF. The CDR3, as DNA: TGCGCCAGCAGTTCGGGACAGGGGGCGCCTGGGGCCAACGTCCTGACTTTC.